Below, one T cell receptor (beta chain) is given with its context. Its target is unknown. TCRdb's copy holds only in-frame clones and misses some; the assay was immunoSEQ multiplex PCR. This table holds 88,000 or so clones, roughly 90% found once. These data come from a study of graft-versus-host responses after intestinal transplantation. On the study more broadly: Every recipient had anti-thymocyte globulin induction and roughly 3 years of tacrolimus plus steroids.

Germline assignment: CDR1 MNHEY and CDR2 SVGAGI. The CDR3 is made up of 14 amino acids. V usage is TRBV6-5 and J usage is TRBJ2-5; TRBD1 agrees at 9 bases. Judging by the DNA end, TRBJ2-7 fits better; the J call may be wrong. The source of this sequence is a human donor who received an intestinal transplant. The sample in question was unstimulated CD4+ T cells sorted from spleen or lymph node cells, obtained before intestinal transplant. The chain's CDR3 is CASSYRDRAYEQYF. As DNA, the CDR3 is TGTGCCAGCAGTTACCGGGACAGGGCCTACGAGCAGTACTTC.